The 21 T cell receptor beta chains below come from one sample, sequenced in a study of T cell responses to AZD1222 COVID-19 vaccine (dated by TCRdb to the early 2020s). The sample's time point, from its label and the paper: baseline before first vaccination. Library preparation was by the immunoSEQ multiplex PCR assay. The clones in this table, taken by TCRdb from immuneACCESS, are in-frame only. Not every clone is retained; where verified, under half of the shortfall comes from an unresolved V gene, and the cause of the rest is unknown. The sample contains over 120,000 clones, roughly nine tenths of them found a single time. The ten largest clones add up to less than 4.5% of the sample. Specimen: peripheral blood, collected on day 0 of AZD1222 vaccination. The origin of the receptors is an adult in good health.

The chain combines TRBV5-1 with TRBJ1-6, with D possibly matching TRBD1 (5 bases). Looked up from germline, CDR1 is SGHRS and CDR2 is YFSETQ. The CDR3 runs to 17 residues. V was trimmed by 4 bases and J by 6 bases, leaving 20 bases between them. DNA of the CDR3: TGCGCCAGCAGCCCACTGAAACTGGGGGGTCTTAATTCACCCCTCCACTTT. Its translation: CASSPLKLGGLNSPLHF. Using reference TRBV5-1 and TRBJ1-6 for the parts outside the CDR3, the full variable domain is KAGVTQTPRYLIKTRGQQVTLSCSPISGHRSVSWYQQTPGQGLQFLFEYFSETQRNKGNFPGRFSGRQFSNSRSEMNVSTLELGDSALYLCASSPLKLGGLNSPLHFGNGTRLTVT.

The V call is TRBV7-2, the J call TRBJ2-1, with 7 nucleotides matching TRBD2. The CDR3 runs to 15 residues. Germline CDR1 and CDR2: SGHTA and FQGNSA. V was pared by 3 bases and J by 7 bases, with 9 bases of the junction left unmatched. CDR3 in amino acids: CASSFQAGTKNEQFF. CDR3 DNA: TGTGCCAGCAGCTTTCAAGCGGGAACGAAGAATGAGCAGTTCTTC.

The chain's CDR3 is CASSPESTGVGTQYF. The DNA of the CDR3 is TGTGCCAGCAGCCCAGAATCTACAGGGGTGGGGACCCAGTACTTC. The chain employs TRBV11-3 and TRBJ2-5; 7 bases are shared with TRBD1. J was trimmed by 7 bases and V by 5 bases; bases with no gene match: 13. Germline V lookup: CDR1 SGHNT, CDR2 YENEEA. The CDR3 has 15 amino acids.

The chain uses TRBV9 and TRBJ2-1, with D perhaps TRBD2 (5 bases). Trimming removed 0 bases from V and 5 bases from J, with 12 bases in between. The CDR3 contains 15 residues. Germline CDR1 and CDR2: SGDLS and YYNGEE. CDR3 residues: CASSVVGSAHNEQFF. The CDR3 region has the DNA TGTGCCAGCAGCGTAGTGGGTAGCGCCCACAATGAGCAGTTCTTC.

The CDR3 region has the DNA TGTGCCAGCAGCTACGGGACAGCGAACACTGAAGCTTTCTTT. It encodes CASSYGTANTEAFF. The V gene is TRBV11-2, the J gene TRBJ1-1; 7 bases are shared with TRBD1. The V segment lost 4 bases and the J segment 1 base; nucleotides outside the gene matches: 3. This CDR3 comprises 14 residues. Germline lookup yields CDR1 SGHAT and CDR2 FQNNGV.

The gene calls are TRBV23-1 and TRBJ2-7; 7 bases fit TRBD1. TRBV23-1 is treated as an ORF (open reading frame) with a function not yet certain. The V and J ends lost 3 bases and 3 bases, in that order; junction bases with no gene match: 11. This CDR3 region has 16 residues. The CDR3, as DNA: TGCGCCAGCAGTCACCGAACGATGACAGGGTACTACGAGCAGTACTTC. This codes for CASSHRTMTGYYEQYF.

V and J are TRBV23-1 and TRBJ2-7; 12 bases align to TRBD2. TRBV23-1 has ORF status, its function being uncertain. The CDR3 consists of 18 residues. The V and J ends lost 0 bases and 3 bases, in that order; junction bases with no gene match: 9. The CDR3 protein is CASSQSTSGSLSVYEQYF. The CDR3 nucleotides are TGCGCCAGCAGTCAATCGACTAGCGGGAGTCTTTCGGTCTACGAGCAGTACTTC.

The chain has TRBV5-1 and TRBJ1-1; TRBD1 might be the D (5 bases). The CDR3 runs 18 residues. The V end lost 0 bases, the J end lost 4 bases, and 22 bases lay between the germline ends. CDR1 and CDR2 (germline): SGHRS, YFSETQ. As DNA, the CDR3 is TGCGCCAGCAGCTTGGAGCCGCAGGGAGGGTGGTTGGGCACTGAAGCTTTCTTT. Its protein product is CASSLEPQGGWLGTEAFF.

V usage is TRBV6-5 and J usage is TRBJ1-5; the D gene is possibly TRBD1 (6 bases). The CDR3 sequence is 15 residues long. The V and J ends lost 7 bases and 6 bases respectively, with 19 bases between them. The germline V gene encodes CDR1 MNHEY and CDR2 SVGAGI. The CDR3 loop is CASNPTGPVGQPQHF. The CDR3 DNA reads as TGTGCCAGCAATCCCACAGGGCCGGTGGGTCAGCCCCAGCATTTT.

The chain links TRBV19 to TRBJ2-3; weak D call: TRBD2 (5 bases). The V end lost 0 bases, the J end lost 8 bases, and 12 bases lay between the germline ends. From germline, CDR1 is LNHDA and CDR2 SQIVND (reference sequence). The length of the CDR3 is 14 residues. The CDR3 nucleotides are TGTGCCAGTAGTATAGACGGGGTAAAGGGTACGCAGTATTTT. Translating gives CASSIDGVKGTQYF. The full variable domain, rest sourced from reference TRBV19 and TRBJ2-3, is DGGITQSPKYLFRKEGQNVTLSCEQNLNHDAMYWYRQDPGQGLRLIYYSQIVNDFQKGDIAEGYSVSREKKESFPLTVTSAQKNPTAFYLCASSIDGVKGTQYFGPGTRLTVL.

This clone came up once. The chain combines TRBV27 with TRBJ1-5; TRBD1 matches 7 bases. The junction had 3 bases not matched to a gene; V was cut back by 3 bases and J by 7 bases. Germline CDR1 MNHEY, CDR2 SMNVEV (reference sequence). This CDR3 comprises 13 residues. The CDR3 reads CASSFQGGQPQHF. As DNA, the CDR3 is TGTGCCAGCAGTTTTCAGGGGGGCCAGCCCCAGCATTTT.

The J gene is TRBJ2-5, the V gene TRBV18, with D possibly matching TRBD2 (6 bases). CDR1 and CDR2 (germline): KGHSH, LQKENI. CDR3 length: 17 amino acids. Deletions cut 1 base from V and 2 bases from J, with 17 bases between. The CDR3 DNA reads TGTGCCAGCTCACCACTGCCCATAGCGGAGGGGCAAGAGACCCAGTACTTC. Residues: CASSPLPIAEGQETQYF.

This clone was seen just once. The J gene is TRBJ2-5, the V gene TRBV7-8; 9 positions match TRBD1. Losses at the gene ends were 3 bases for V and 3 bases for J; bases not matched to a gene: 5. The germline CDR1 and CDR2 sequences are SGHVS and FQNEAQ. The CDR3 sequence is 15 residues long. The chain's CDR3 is CASSLGDRVKETQYF. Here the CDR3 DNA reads TGTGCCAGCAGCTTGGGGGACAGGGTAAAAGAGACCCAGTACTTC.

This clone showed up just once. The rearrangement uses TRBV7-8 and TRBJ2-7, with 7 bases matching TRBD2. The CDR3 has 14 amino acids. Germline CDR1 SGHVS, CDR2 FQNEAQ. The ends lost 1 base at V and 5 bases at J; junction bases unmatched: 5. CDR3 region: CASSLGREFHEQYF. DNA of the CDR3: TGTGCCAGCAGCTTAGGGCGGGAGTTTCACGAGCAGTACTTC.

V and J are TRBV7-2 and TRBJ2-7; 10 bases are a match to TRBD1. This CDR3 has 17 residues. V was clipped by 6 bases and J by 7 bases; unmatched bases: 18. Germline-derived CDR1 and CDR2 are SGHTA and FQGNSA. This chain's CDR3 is CASSPRSGGQGTREQYF. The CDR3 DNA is TGTGCCAGCAGTCCCAGAAGTGGGGGACAGGGGACGCGGGAGCAGTACTTC.

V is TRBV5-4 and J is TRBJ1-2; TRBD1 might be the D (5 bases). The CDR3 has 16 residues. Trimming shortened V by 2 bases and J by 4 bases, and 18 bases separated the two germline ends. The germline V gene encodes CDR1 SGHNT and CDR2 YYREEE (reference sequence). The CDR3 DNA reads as TGTGCCAGCAGCTTAGCACCCACCGGGACCTCCTATGGCTACACCTTC. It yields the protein CASSLAPTGTSYGYTF.

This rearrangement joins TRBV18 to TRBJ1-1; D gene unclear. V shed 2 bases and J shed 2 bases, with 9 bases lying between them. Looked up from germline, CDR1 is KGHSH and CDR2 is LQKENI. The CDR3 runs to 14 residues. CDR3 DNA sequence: TGTGCCAGCTCACCATTTAGAGTTAACACTGAAGCTTTCTTT. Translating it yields CASSPFRVNTEAFF.

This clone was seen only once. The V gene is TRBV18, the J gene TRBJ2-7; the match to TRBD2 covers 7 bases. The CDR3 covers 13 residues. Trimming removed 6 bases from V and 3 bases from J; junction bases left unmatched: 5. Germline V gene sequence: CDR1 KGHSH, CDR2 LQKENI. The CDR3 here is CASSLAEFYEQYF. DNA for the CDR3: TGTGCCAGCTCTCTAGCGGAGTTCTACGAGCAGTACTTC.

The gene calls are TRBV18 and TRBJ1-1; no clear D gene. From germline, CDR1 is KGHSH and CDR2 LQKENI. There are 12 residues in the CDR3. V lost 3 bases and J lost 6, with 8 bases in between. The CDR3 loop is CASSPGRPEAFF. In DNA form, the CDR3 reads TGTGCCAGCTCACCGGGCAGGCCTGAAGCTTTCTTT.

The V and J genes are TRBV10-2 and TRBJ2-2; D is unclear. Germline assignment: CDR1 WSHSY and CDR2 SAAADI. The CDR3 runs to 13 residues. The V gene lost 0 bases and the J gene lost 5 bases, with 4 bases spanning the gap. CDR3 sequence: CASSESETGELFF. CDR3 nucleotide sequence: TGCGCCAGCAGTGAGTCGGAAACCGGGGAGCTGTTTTTT.

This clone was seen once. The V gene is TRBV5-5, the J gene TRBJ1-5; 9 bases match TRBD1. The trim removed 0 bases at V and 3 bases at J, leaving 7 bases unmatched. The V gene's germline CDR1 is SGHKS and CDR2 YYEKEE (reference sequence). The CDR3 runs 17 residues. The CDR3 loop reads CASSLGFDRGVNQPQHF. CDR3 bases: TGTGCCAGCAGCTTGGGTTTTGACAGGGGGGTCAATCAGCCCCAGCATTTT.